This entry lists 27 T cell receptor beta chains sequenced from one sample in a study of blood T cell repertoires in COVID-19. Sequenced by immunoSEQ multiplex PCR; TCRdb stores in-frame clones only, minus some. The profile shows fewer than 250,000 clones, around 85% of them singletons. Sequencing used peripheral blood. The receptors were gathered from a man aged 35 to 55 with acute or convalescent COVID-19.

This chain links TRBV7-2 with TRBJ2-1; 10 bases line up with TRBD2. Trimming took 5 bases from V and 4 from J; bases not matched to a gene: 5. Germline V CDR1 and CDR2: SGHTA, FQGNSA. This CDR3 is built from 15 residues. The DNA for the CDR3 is TGTGCCAGCAGCCCTACTAGCGGGACGTACAATGAGCAGTTCTTC. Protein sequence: CASSPTSGTYNEQFF.

Written as DNA, the CDR3 is TGTGCCAGCAGCCGAGGCGGGGGGCTAGATACGCAGTATTTT. This translates into CASSRGGGLDTQYF. The V and J genes are TRBV11-3 and TRBJ2-3; the match to TRBD2 covers 8 bases. The CDR3 spans 14 residues. Germline V gene data show CDR1 as SGHNT and CDR2 as YENEEA. Losses at the gene ends were 5 bases for V and 5 bases for J; bases not matched to a gene: 6.

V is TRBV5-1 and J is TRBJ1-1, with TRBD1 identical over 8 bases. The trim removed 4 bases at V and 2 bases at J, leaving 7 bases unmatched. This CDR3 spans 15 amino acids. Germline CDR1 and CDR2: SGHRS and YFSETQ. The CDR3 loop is CASSPGDRGNTEAFF. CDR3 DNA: TGCGCCAGCAGCCCGGGAGACAGGGGCAACACTGAAGCTTTCTTT.

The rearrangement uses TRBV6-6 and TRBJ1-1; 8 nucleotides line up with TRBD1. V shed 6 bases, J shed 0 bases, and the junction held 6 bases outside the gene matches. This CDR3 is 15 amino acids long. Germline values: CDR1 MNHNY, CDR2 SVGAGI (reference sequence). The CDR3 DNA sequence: TGTGCCAGCAGACCCCGGACAGGGATGAACACTGAAGCTTTCTTT. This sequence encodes CASRPRTGMNTEAFF.

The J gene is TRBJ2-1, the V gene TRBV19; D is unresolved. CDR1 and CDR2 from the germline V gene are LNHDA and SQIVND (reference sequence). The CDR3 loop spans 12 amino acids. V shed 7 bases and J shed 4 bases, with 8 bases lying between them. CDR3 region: CASNRGYNEQFF. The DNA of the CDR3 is TGTGCCAGTAATCGAGGATACAATGAGCAGTTCTTC.

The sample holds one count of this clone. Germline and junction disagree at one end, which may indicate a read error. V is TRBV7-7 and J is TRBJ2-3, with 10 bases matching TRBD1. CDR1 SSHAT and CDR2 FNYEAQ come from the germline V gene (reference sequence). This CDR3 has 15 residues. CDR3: CASSRQGAATDTQYF. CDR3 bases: TGTGCTAGCAGCCGACAGGGGGCGGCCACAGATACGCAGTATTTT.

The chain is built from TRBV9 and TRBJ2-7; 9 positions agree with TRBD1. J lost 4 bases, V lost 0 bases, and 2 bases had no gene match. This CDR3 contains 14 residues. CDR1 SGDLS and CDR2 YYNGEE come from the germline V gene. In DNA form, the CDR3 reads TGTGCCAGCAGCGTAGATGGGACAGGGTACGAGCAGTACTTC. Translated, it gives CASSVDGTGYEQYF.

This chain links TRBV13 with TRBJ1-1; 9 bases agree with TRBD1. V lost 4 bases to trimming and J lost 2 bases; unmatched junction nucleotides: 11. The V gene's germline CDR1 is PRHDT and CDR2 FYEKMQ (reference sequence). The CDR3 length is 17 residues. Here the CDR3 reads CASSSLVGQGFNTEAFF. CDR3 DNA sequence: TGTGCCAGCAGCTCCCTAGTGGGACAGGGTTTTAACACTGAAGCTTTCTTT.

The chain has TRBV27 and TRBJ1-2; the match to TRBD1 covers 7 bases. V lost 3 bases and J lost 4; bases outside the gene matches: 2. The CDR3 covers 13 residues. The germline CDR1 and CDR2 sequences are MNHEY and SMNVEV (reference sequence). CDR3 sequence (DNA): TGTGCCAGCAGTTTGGGACAGAGCTATGGCTACACCTTC. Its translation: CASSLGQSYGYTF.

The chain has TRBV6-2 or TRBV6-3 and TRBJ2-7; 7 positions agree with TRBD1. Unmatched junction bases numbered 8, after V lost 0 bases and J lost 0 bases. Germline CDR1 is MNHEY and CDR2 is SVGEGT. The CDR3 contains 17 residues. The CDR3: CASSYSMSGTDSYEQYF. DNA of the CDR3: TGTGCCAGCAGTTACTCGATGTCTGGGACAGACTCCTACGAGCAGTACTTC.

The CDR3 region has the DNA TGTGCCAGCAGAACAGGGACTGAAGCTTTCTTT. Translated, it gives CASRTGTEAFF. V is TRBV28 and J is TRBJ1-1; weak D call: TRBD1 (6 bases). Trimming cost V 6 bases and J 5 bases, with 7 bases left between them. The CDR3 has 11 residues. Germline CDR1 and CDR2: MDHEN and SYDVKM.

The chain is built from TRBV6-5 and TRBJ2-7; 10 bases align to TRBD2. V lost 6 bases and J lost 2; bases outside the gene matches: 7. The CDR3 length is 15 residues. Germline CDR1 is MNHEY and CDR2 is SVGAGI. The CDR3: CASRRSLAGTYEQYF. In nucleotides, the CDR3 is TGTGCCAGCAGGCGATCACTAGCGGGGACCTACGAGCAGTACTTC.

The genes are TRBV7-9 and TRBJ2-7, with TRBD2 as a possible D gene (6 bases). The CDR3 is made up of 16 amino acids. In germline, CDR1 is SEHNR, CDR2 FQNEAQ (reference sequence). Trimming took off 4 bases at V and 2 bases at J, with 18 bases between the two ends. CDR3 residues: CASSYLGGEGAYEQYF. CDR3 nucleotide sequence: TGTGCCAGCAGCTACCTCGGCGGGGAAGGGGCCTACGAGCAGTACTTC.

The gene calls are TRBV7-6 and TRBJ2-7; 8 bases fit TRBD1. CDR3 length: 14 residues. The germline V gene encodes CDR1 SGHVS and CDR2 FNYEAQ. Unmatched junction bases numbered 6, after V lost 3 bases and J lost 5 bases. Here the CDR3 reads CASSFSDRDHEQYF. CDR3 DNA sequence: TGTGCCAGCAGCTTTTCGGACAGGGACCACGAGCAGTACTTC.

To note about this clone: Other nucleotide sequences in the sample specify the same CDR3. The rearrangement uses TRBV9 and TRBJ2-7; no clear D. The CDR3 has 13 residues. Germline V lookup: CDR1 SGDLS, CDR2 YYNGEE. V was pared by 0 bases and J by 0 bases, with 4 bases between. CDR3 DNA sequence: TGTGCCAGCAGCGTAGACAGCTCCTACGAGCAGTACTTC. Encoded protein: CASSVDSSYEQYF.

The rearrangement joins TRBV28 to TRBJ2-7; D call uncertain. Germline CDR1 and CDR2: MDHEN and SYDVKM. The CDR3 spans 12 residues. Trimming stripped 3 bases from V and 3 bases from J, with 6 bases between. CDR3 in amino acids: CASSLRLYEQYF. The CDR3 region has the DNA TGTGCCAGCAGTTTGCGGCTCTACGAGCAGTACTTC.

The CDR3 bases are TGTGCCAGCAGCCCAGGGAACTATGGCTACACCTTC. Translated: CASSPGNYGYTF. This chain links TRBV7-8 with TRBJ1-2; tentatively, D is TRBD1 (5 bases). The germline CDR1 and CDR2 sequences are SGHVS and FQNEAQ. V lost 5 bases to trimming and J lost 2 bases, with 6 bases between them. This CDR3 comprises 12 residues.

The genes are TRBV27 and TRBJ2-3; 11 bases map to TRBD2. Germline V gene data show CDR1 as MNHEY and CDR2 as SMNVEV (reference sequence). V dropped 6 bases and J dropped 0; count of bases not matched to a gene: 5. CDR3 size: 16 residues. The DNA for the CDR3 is TGTGCCAGCAGCCCGACTAGCGGGGCTAGCACAGATACGCAGTATTTT. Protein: CASSPTSGASTDTQYF.

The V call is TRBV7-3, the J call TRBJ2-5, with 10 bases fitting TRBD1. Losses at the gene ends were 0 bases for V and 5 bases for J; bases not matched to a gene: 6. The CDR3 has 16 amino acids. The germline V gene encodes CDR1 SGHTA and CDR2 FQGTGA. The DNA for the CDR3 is TGTGCCAGCAGCTTAACGGAGGGACAGGGGCCCGAGACCCAGTACTTC. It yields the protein CASSLTEGQGPETQYF. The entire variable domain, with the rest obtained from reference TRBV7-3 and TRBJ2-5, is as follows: GAGVSQTPSNKVTEKGKYVELRCDPISGHTALYWYRQSLGQGPEFLIYFQGTGAADDSGLPNDRFFAVRPEGSVSTLKIQRTERGDSAVYLCASSLTEGQGPETQYFGPGTRLLVL.

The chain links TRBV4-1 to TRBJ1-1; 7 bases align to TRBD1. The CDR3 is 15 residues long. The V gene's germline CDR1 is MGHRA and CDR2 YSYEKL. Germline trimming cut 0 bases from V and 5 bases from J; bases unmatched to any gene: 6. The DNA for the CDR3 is TGCGCCAGCAGCCAAGATCGACAGGGTGGGACTGAAGCTTTCTTT. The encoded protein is CASSQDRQGGTEAFF.

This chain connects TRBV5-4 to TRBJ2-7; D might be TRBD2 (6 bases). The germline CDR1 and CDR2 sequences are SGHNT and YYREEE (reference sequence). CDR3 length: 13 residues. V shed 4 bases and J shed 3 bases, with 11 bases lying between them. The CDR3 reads CASSPGTVYEQYF. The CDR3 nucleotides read TGTGCCAGCAGCCCCGGGACTGTCTACGAGCAGTACTTC.

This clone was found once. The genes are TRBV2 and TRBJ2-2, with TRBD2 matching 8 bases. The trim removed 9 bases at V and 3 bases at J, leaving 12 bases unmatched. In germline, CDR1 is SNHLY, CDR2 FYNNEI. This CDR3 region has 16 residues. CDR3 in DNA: TGTGCCAGTGCCCGCTCCCGCGGGGGGTACACCGGGGAGCTGTTTTTT. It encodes CASARSRGGYTGELFF.

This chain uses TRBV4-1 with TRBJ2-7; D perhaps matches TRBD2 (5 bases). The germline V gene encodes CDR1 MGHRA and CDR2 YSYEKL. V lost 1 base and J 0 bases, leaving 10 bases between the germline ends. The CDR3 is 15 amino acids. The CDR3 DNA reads TGCGCCAGCAGCCAAGGCCCCGGAGGCTCCTACGAGCAGTACTTC. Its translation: CASSQGPGGSYEQYF.

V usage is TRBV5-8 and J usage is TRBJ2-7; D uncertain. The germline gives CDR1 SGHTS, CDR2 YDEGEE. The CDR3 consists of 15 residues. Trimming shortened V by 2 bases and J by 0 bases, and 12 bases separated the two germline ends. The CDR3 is CASSFRGRPSYEQYF. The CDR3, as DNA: TGTGCCAGCAGCTTTCGTGGCAGGCCCTCCTACGAGCAGTACTTC.

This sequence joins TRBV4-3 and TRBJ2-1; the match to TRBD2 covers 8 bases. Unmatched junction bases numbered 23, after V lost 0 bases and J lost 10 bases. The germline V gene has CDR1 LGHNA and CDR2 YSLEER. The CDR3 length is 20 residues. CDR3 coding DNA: TGCGCCAGCAGCCAAGAGACGGGGCCAGGGGCTAGCGGGCCTGGCTTGGAGCAGTTCTTC. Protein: CASSQETGPGASGPGLEQFF.

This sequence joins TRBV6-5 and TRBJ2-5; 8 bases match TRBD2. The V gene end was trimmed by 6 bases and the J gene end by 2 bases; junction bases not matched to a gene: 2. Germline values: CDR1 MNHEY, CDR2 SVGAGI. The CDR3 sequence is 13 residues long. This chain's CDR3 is CASRSSGQETQYF. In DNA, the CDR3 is TGTGCCAGCAGATCTAGCGGGCAAGAGACCCAGTACTTC.

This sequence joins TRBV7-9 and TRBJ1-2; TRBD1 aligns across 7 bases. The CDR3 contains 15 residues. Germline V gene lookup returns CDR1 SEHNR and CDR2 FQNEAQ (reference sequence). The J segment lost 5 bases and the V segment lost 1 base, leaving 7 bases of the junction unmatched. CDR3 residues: CASSLVLGTDYGYTF. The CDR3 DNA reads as TGTGCCAGCAGCTTAGTTCTGGGGACAGATTATGGCTACACCTTC.